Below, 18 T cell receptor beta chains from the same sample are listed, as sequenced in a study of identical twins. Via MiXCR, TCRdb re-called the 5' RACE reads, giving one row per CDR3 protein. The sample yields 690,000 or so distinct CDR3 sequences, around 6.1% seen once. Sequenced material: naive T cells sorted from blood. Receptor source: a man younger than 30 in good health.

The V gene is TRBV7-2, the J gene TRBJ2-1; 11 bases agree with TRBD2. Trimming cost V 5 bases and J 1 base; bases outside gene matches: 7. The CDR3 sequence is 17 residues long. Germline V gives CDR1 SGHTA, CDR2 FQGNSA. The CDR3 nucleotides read TGTGCCAGCAGCGGGCTAGCGGGAGGCGGGTCCTACAATGAGCAGTTCTTC. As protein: CASSGLAGGGSYNEQFF.

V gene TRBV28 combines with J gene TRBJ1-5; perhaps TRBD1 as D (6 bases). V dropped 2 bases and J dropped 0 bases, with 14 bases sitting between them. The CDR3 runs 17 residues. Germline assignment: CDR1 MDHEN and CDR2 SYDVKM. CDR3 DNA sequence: TGTGCCAGCAGTTTAGGAGGGGGGCTATATAGCAATCAGCCCCAGCATTTT. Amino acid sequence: CASSLGGGLYSNQPQHF.

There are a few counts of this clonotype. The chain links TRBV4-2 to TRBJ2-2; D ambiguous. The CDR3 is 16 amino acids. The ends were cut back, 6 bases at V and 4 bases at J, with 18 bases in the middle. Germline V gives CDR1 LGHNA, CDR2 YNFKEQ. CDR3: CASSQYEVIATGELFF. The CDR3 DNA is TGTGCCAGCAGTCAATACGAAGTCATCGCCACCGGGGAGCTGTTTTTT.

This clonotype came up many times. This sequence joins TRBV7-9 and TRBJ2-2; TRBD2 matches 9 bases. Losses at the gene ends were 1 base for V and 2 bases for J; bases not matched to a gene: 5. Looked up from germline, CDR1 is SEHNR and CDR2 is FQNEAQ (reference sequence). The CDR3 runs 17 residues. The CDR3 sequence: CASSLGGLALNTGELFF. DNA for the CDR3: TGTGCCAGCAGCTTAGGAGGACTAGCGTTAAACACCGGGGAGCTGTTTTTT.

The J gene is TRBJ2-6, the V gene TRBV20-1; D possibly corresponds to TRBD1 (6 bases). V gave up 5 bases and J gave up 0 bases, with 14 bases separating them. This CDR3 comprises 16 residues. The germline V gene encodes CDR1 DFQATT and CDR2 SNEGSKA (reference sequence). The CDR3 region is CSALQGWGSGANVLTF. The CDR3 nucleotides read TGCAGTGCTCTACAGGGATGGGGCTCTGGGGCCAACGTCCTGACTTTC.

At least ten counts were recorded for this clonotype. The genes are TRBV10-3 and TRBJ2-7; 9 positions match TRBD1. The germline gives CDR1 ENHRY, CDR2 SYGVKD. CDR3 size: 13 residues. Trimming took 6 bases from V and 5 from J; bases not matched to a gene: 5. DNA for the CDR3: TGTGCCATCAGCTTCCGACAGGGGGACGAGCAGTACTTC. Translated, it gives CAISFRQGDEQYF.

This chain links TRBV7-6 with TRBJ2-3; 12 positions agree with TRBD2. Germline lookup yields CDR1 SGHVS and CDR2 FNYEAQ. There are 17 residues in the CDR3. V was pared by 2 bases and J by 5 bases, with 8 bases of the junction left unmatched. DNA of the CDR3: TGTGCCAGCAGCTTAACACCTAGCGGGAGGGCCGAAGATACGCAGTATTTT. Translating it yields CASSLTPSGRAEDTQYF.

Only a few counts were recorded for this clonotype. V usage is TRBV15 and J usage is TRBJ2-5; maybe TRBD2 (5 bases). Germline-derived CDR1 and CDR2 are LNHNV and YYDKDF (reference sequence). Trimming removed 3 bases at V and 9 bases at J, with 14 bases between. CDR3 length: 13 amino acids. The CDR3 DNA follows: TGTGCCACCAGCAGCCAAAGGCTGGAGGCCCAGTACTTC. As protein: CATSSQRLEAQYF.

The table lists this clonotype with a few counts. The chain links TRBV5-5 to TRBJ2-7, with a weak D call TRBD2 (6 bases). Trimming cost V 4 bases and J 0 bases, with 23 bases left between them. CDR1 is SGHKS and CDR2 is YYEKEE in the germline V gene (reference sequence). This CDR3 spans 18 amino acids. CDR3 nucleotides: TGTGCCAGCAGCGTGTATCCTTCGGGGGAAGACGTCTCCTACGAGCAGTACTTC. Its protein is CASSVYPSGEDVSYEQYF. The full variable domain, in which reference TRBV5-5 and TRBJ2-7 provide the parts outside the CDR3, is DAGVTQSPTHLIKTRGQQVTLRCSPISGHKSVSWYQQVLGQGPQFIFQYYEKEERGRGNFPDRFSARQFPNYSSELNVNALLLGDSALYLCASSVYPSGEDVSYEQYFGPGTRLTVT.

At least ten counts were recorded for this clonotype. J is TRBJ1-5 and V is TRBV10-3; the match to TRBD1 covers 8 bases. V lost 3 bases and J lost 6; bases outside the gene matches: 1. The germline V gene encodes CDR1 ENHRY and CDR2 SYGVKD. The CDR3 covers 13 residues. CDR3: CAISDTGGQPQHF. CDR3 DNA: TGTGCCATCAGTGACACAGGGGGTCAGCCCCAGCATTTT.

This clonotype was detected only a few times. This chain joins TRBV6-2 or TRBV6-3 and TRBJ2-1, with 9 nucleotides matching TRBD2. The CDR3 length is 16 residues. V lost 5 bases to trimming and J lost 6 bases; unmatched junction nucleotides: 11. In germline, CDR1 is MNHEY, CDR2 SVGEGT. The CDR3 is CASSPGGREGRNEQFF. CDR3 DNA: TGTGCCAGCAGTCCCGGAGGGCGGGAGGGCCGCAATGAGCAGTTCTTC.

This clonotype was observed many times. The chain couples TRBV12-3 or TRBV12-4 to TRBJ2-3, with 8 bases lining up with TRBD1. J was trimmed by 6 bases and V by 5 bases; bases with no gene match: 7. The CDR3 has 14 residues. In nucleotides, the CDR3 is TGTGCCAGCAGTCCACCGACAGGGGTGGATACGCAGTATTTT. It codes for CASSPPTGVDTQYF.

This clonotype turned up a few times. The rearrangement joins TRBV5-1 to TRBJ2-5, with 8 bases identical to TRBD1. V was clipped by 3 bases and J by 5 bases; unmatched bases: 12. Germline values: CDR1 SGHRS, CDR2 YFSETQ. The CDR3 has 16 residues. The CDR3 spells CASSSRQGPAGETQYF. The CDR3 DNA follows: TGCGCCAGCAGCTCGCGACAGGGGCCGGCAGGTGAGACCCAGTACTTC.

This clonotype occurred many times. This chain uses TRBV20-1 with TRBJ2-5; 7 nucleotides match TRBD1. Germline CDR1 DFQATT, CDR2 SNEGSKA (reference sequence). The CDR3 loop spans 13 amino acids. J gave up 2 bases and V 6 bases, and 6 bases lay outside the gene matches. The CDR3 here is CSASGGSQETQYF. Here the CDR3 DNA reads TGCAGTGCCTCAGGGGGAAGTCAAGAGACCCAGTACTTC.

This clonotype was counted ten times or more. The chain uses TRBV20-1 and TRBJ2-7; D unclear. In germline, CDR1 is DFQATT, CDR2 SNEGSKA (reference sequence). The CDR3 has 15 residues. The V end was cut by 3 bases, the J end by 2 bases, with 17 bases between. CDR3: CSASPLVGKTYEQYF. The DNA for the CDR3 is TGCAGTGCTAGCCCCCTCGTAGGAAAAACCTACGAGCAGTACTTC.

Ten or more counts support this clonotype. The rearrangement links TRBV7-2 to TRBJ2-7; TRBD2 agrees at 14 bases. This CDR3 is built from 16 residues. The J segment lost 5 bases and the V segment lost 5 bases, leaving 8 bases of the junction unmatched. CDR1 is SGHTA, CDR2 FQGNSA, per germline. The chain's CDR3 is CASSVSGLAGVNEQYV. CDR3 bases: TGTGCCAGCAGCGTCTCGGGACTAGCGGGAGTAAACGAGCAGTACGTC.

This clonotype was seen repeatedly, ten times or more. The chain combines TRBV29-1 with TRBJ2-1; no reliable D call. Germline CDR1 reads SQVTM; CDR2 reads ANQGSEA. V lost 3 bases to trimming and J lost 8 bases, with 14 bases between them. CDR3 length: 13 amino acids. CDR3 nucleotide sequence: TGCAGCGTTGACATCCGGGTCGGCCATGAGCAGTTCTTC. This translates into CSVDIRVGHEQFF.

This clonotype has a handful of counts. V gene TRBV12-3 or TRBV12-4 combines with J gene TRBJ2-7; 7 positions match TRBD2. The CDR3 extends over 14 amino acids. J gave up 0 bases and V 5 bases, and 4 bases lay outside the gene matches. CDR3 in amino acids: CASSVREDSYEQYV. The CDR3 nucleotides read TGTGCCAGCAGTGTACGGGAGGACTCCTACGAGCAGTACGTC.